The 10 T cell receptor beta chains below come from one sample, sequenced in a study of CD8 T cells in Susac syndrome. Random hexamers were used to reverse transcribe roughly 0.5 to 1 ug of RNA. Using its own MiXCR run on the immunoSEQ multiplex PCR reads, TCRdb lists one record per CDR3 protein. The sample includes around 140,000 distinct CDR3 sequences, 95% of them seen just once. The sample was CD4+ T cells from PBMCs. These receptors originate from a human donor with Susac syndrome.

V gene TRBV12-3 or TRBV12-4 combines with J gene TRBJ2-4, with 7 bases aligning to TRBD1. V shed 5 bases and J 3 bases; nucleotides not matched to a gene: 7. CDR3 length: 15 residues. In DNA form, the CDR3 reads TGTGCCAGCAGTGCCCCAGGGGGTTACAAAAACATTCAGTACTTC. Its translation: CASSAPGGYKNIQYF.

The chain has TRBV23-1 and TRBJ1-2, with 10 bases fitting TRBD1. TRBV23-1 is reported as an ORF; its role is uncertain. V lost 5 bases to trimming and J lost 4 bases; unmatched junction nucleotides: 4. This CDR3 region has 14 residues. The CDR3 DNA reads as TGCGCCAGCAGTTGGACAGGGGGTTCCTATGGCTACACCTTC. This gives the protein CASSWTGGSYGYTF.

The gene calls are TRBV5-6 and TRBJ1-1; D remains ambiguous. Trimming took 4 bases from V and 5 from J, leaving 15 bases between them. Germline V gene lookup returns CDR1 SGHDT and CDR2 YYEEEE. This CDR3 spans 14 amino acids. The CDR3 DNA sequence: TGTGCCAGCAGCGGGAATAGCGGTAGGACTGAAGCTTTCTTT. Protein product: CASSGNSGRTEAFF.

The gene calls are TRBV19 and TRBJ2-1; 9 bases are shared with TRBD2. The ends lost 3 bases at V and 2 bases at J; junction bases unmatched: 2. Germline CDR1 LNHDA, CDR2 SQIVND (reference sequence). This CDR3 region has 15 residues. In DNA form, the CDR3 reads TGTGCCAGTAGTATGGGCGGGGGGGCCTACAATGAGCAGTTCTTC. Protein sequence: CASSMGGGAYNEQFF.

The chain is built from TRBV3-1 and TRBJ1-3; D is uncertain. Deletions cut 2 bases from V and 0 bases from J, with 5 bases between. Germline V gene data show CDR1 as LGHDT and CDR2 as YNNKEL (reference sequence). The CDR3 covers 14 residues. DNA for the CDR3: TGTGCCAGCAGCCAATTGAGCTCTGGAAACACCATATATTTT. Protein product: CASSQLSSGNTIYF.

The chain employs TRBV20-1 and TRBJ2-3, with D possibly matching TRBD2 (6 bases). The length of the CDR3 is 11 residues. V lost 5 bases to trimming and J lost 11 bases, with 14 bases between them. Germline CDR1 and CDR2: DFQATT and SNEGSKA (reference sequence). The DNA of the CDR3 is TGCAGTGCTTTGTACCTCGGGGGGCAGTATTTT. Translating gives CSALYLGGQYF.

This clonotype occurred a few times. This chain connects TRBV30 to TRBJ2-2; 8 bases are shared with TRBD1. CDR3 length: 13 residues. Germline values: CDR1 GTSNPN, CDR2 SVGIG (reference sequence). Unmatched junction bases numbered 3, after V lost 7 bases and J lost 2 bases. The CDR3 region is CASDRGNTGELFF. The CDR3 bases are TGTGCCTCCGACAGGGGTAACACCGGGGAGCTGTTTTTT. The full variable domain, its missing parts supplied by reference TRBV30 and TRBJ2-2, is SQTIHQWPATLVQPVGSPLSLECTVEGTSNPNLYWYRQAAGRGLQLLFYSVGIGQISSEVPQNLSASRPQDRQFILSSKKLLLSDSGFYLCASDRGNTGELFFGEGSRLTVL.

The CDR3 DNA follows: TGTGCCAGCAGCCAGGGGTGGCCTACCTACGAGCAGTACTTC. Residues: CASSQGWPTYEQYF. V and J are TRBV3-1 and TRBJ2-7; D is unresolved. V was pared by 3 bases and J by 2 bases, with 11 bases between. Germline assignment: CDR1 LGHDT and CDR2 YNNKEL (reference sequence). This CDR3 spans 14 amino acids.

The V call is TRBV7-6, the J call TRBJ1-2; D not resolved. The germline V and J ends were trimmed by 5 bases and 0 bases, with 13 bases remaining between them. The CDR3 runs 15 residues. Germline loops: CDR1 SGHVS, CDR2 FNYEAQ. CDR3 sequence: CASSLGPAANYGYTF. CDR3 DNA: TGTGCCAGCAGCCTCGGGCCAGCGGCTAACTATGGCTACACCTTC. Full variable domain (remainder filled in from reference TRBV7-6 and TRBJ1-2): GAGVSQSPRYKVTKRGQDVALRCDPISGHVSLYWYRQALGQGPEFLTYFNYEAQQDKSGLPNDRFSAERPEGSISTLTIQRTEQRDSAMYRCASSLGPAANYGYTFGSGTRLTVV.

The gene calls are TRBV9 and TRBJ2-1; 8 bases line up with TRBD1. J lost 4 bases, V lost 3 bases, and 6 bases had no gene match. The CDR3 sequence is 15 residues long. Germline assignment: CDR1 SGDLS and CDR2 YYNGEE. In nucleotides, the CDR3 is TGTGCCAGCAGCGACGGGACAGGTAGTTACAATGAGCAGTTCTTC. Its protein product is CASSDGTGSYNEQFF. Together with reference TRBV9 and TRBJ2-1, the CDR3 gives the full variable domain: DSGVTQTPKHLITATGQRVTLRCSPRSGDLSVYWYQQSLDQGLQFLIQYYNGEERAKGNILERFSAQQFPDLHSELNLSSLELGDSALYFCASSDGTGSYNEQFFGPGTRLTVL.